This T cell receptor beta chain was observed in a study of glioma-infiltrating T cells (dated by TCRdb to 2016 to 2018). As for the study more broadly: Sequencing of TCR alpha- and beta-chain repertoires was performed on glioma tissue, on non-neoplastic brain tissue, and on matched peripheral blood mononuclear cells. Each tissue-infiltrating repertoire was compared with the same patient's peripheral blood repertoire to measure divergence between tissue and blood T-cell populations. The paired cohort was made up of three low-grade glioma patients, under ten primary glioblastoma patients and three non-glioma patients who contributed non-neoplastic brain tissue. What the research found in general, with its limitations: VJ-independent divergence between tissue and blood was below expectation in non-neoplastic patients but above expectation in all gliomas, especially low-grade gliomas. Only a very small number of CDR3 sequences turned up in both tissue and blood, a result put down to high CDR3 diversity combined with limited sampling. Group comparisons were based on small numbers of patients: three non-neoplastic, three low-grade glioma and 7 to 9 glioblastoma patients.

TCR alpha and beta CDR3 regions were amplified with the iRepertoire nested amplicon-rescue multiplex PCR (arm-PCR) platform from RNA. For one-step reverse transcription and amplification, roughly 95-450 ng of tissue mRNA or PBMC total RNA was used as input. Following bead purification, Illumina adapters were added through a secondary multiplex PCR, and the libraries were then gel-purified between 200 and 400 bp. Demultiplexing relied on internal 6-nucleotide barcodes carried by the libraries. Sequencing of libraries was performed on an Illumina MiSeq with 2x220 or 2x250 nucleotide paired-end reads. As for how the authors treated the data: FLASH 1.2.11 was used to merge paired reads, and BWA-MEM then aligned the reads to the GRCh37 human genome before TRA and TRB reads were extracted. V and J assignment used an IMGT-derived reference of cassette sequences and CDR3 motifs that included pseudogenes. Reads were translated in three frames, and productive CDR3s were defined by a C…FGXG motif without stop codons. Unique combinations of V-J cassette pair and CDR3 amino acid sequence were defined as clonotypes. Filtering of reads was based on Hamming distance, with the threshold set by the sequence error rate of each sample in mapped regions. TCRdb ran its own pipeline on the public reads, namely fastp trimming at Q25 and MiXCR clone calling, and kept in-frame beta chains. All rows with the same CDR3 protein become a single entry with the most common DNA and genes. The V and J calls here are based on TCRdb, not the publication. The sample contains about 140,000 distinct CDR3 sequences, roughly two fifths of them found a single time. The ten largest make up around 20% of the sample.

This clonotype was found a few times. There is no known antigen for this receptor. Base qualities are not provided; no much larger clone lies one nucleotide away. CDR1 SGHTA and CDR2 FQGNSA are derived from the germline V gene. Trimming takes 5 bases from V and 5 bases from J, and the germline ends sit 6 bases apart. Measured from the cysteine to the phenylalanine, the CDR3 is 11 residues long. Kept here is only the CDR3 DNA, which spans 33 bases and is read in frame from base 1. Material for sequencing was glioma tissue, nonneoplastic brain tissue, or PBMCs (not recorded which). The chain employs TRBV7-2 and TRBJ2-5; the D gene is unclear. This sequence was found in a human donor with low-grade glioma or glioblastoma, undergoing nonglioma brain surgery, or in good health (not recorded which). The DNA is as follows: TGTGCCAGCAGCATCGGGGAGACCCAGTACTTC. This encodes CASSIGETQYF.